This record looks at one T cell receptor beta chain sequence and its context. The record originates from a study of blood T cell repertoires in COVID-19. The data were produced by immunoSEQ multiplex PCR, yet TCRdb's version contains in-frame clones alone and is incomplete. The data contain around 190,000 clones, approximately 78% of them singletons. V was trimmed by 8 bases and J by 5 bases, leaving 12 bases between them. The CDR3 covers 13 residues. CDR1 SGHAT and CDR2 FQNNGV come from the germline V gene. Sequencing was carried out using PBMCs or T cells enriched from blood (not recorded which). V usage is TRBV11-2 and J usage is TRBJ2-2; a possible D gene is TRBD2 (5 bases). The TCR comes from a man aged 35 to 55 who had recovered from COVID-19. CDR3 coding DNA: TGTGCCAGCTTCCGGCCGGGGACCGGGGAGCTGTTTTTT. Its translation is CASFRPGTGELFF.